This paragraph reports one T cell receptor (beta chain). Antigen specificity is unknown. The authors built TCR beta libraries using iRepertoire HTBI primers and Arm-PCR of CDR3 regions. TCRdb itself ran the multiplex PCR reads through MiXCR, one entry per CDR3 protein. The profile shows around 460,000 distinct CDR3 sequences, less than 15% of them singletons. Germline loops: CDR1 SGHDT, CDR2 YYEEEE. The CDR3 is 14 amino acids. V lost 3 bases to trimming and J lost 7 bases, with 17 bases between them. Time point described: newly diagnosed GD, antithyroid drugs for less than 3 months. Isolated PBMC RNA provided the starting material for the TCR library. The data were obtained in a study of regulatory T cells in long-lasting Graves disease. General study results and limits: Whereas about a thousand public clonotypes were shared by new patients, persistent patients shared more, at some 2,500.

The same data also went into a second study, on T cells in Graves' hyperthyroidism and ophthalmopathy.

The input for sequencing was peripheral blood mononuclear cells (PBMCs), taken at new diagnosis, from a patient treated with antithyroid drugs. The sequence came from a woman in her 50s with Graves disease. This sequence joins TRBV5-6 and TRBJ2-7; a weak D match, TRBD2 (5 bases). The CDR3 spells CASSYTSGSGEQYF. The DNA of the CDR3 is TGTGCCAGCAGCTATACATCGGGGTCGGGAGAGCAGTACTTC.